The rows below give T cell receptor beta chains drawn from one sample of a study of T and B cells in COVID-19 patients. TCRdb passed the multiplex PCR reads through MiXCR, listing each CDR3 protein once. The table has about 3,200 distinct CDR3 sequences, around a quarter seen once. Sequenced sample: blood. These receptors originate from a human donor with active COVID-19. Each CDR3 is given with its conserved first and last residue. The D gene is left open where the match is weak. Rows may omit the clone size; those that give it use once, few, many or a size class.

abundance,v_gene,d_gene,j_gene,CDR3aa,CDR3nt
many,TRBV6-5,NA,TRBJ1-1,CASSYGGATKAFF,TGTGCCAGCAGTTACGGGGGGGCAACTAAAGCTTTCTTT
medium-sized,TRBV13,NA,TRBJ2-7,CASGRGMGYEQYF,TGTGCCAGCGGTAGGGGGATGGGGTACGAGCAGTACTTC
medium-sized,TRBV19,NA,TRBJ1-1,CASSVQARNTEAFF,TGTGCCAGTAGTGTGCAGGCTCGGAACACTGAAGCTTTCTTT
medium-sized,TRBV30,NA,TRBJ1-6,CAWEGGVGSPLHF,TGTGCCTGGGAGGGGGGCGTTGGGTCACCCCTCCACTTT
few,TRBV7-9,NA,TRBJ1-4,CASSSTGISNEKLFF,TGTGCCAGCAGCTCCACAGGCATCTCTAATGAAAAACTGTTTTTT
once,TRBV5-1,NA,TRBJ1-5,CASSVRQASNQPQHF,TGTGCCAGCAGCGTAAGACAGGCTAGCAATCAGCCCCAGCATTTT
NA,TRBV25-1,NA,TRBJ1-2,CASSIPGSNYGYTF,TGTGCCAGCAGTATCCCGGGGTCTAACTATGGCTACACCTTC
NA,TRBV19,TRBD1,TRBJ1-5,CASSPRQGRGNNQPQHF,TGTGCCAGTAGTCCTCGACAGGGGCGTGGCAACAATCAGCCCCAGCATTTT
medium-sized,TRBV19,NA,TRBJ2-5,CASSPLRGLGETQYF,TGTGCCAGTAGTCCTCTCAGGGGCTTAGGGGAGACCCAGTACTTC
medium-sized,TRBV6-5,NA,TRBJ2-5,CASSYSPRDVQETQYF,TGTGCCAGCAGTTACTCTCCCCGGGACGTACAAGAGACCCAGTACTTC
NA,TRBV5-6,TRBD2,TRBJ2-3,CASSAAGANTDTQYF,TGCGCCAGCAGCGCAGCGGGGGCCAACACAGATACGCAGTATTTT
NA,TRBV6-1,NA,TRBJ1-1,CASFPLGKTEAFF,TGTGCCAGCTTCCCATTGGGGAAGACTGAAGCTTTCTTT
NA,TRBV13,NA,TRBJ1-5,CASSPRQGLSNQPQHF,TGTGCCAGCAGCCCTCGGCAGGGGCTGAGCAATCAGCCCCAGCATTTT
NA,TRBV30,NA,TRBJ1-4,CDWSIGGTGKLFF,TGTGACTGGAGCATCGGAGGAACGGGGAAACTGTTTTTT
few,TRBV25-1,NA,TRBJ2-7,CASTWGDTINF,TGTGCCAGCACTTGGGGTGACACGATTAACTTC
NA,TRBV4-1,NA,TRBJ2-7,CASSQGRSSYEQYF,TGCGCCAGCAGCCAAGGACGGAGCTCCTACGAGCAGTACTTC
NA,TRBV15,TRBD2,TRBJ2-1,CATSPRLALNYNEQFF,TGTGCCACCTCTCCCCGACTAGCGCTAAACTACAATGAGCAGTTCTTC
NA,TRBV10-2,TRBD2,TRBJ2-4,CASSENKRGAGGIQYF,TGCGCCAGCAGTGAGAACAAGCGGGGGGCCGGGGGCATTCAGTACTTC
NA,TRBV11-1,TRBD1,TRBJ2-7,CASSSTDRGVYEQYF,TGTGCCAGCAGCTCGACGGACAGGGGGGTATACGAGCAGTACTTC